This T cell receptor beta chain derives from a study of T cell changes during pregnancy in multiple sclerosis. Germline CDR1 and CDR2: LNHDA and SQIVND (reference sequence). The CDR3 is 15 amino acids. The V and J ends lost 1 base and 2 bases respectively, with 11 bases between them. Data came from immunoSEQ multiplex PCR; TCRdb stores just in-frame clones and leaves some out. The sample yields about 38,000 clones, almost 90% seen once. This sequence originates from a female donor with multiple sclerosis, enrolled in a pregnancy study. Sequences were derived from CD4+ T cells from peripheral blood mononuclear cells, sampled in the second trimester of pregnancy. The rearrangement joins TRBV19 to TRBJ1-1, with a possible D match to TRBD1 (5 bases). The CDR3: CASSIAGQGNTEAFF. CDR3 DNA: TGTGCCAGTAGTATAGCAGGCCAGGGCAACACTGAAGCTTTCTTT.